The present T cell receptor (beta chain) was sequenced within a study of shared clonotypes between healthy human individuals. Germline V gene data show CDR1 as GTSNPN and CDR2 as SVGIG (reference sequence). The CDR3 is made up of 13 amino acids. V lost 8 bases, J lost 3 bases, and 15 bases lay in between. The protocol was immunoSEQ multiplex PCR, while the TCRdb copy is restricted to in-frame clones and leaves out a portion. The table has about 820,000 clones, roughly 92% seen once. It was CD45RO-negative cells, positively selected for CCR7, that made up naive CD8 cells, with terminally differentiated effector memory CD45RA+ cells excluded.

The chain couples TRBV30 to TRBJ2-3, with D possibly called TRBD1 or TRBD2 (5 bases each). The sample was naive CD8+ T cells sorted from blood. The clonotype comes from a man in his thirties or forties in good health. The CDR3 loop is CAGGFESTDTQYF. CDR3 DNA sequence: TGTGCCGGGGGATTTGAGTCTACAGATACGCAGTATTTT. Full variable domain (missing parts from reference TRBV30 and TRBJ2-3): SQTIHQWPATLVQPVGSPLSLECTVEGTSNPNLYWYRQAAGRGLQLLFYSVGIGQISSEVPQNLSASRPQDRQFILSSKKLLLSDSGFYLCAGGFESTDTQYFGPGTRLTVL.